One T cell receptor (beta chain) is described in this entry. Antigen specificity is unknown. The record originates from a study of cytomegalovirus exposure and HLA in healthy donors. Broader study findings: An analysis was carried out at a later point. It showed that HLA-associated TCR beta chains were more clonally expanded than equally common non-associated chains.

PCR primers comprised 60 Vbeta and 13 Jbeta primers. TCRdb keeps only in-frame clones here, not all; method: immunoSEQ multiplex PCR. Seen here are around 27,000 clones, roughly 66% observed once, and the top ten hold approximately 42%. V dropped 0 bases and J dropped 6; count of bases not matched to a gene: 2. The CDR3 loop spans 15 amino acids. Germline V CDR1 and CDR2: SGHVS, FNYEAQ. V is TRBV7-6 and J is TRBJ2-1; 10 bases are shared with TRBD2. This TCR was recovered from a male donor in good health and CMV-seropositive. The sequenced material came from PBMCs. The CDR3 DNA follows: TGTGCCAGCAGCTTAGCACTAGCGGGGAGCAATGAGCAGTTCTTC. Its translation: CASSLALAGSNEQFF.